This TCR beta chain was found in a study of T cell responses to AZD1222 COVID-19 vaccine. Germline CDR1 is MNHNY and CDR2 is SVGAGI (reference sequence). V gave up 7 bases and J gave up 5 bases, with 3 bases separating them. This CDR3 is 10 amino acids long. Only in-frame clones appear in the TCRdb table, and some are missing; sequencing was by immunoSEQ multiplex PCR. The table has 130,000 or so clones, roughly 93% seen once; the top ten hold approximately 3.1%. Study-level results: Reportedly, close to half of spike-specific TCRs are directed against unmutated variant regions.

In regard to this clone: What it recognizes is unknown.

This specimen was peripheral blood, taken on day 0 of AZD1222 vaccination. The rearrangement links TRBV6-6 to TRBJ2-1; D is undetermined. The sequence derives from an adult in good health. CDR3 in DNA: TGTGCCAGCAAAAACAATGAGCAGTTCTTC. This codes for CASKNNEQFF.